The rows below give T cell receptor beta chains drawn from one sample of a study of identical twins. A single record per CDR3 protein comes from TCRdb applying MiXCR to the 5' RACE reads. Counted here are around 550,000 distinct CDR3 sequences, 13% to 15% occurring once; the ten biggest clones make up 0.44%. These data were also reused for a study on yellow fever vaccine responses in identical twins.

Sequences were obtained from CD4+ T cells sorted from blood. The source of these receptors is a woman aged 18-29 years in good health. Each CDR3 is given with its conserved first and last residue. The D gene is left open where the match is weak.

v_gene	d_gene	j_gene	CDR3aa
TRBV10-3	.	TRBJ2-5	CAISEGAGKETQYF
TRBV2	.	TRBJ2-2	CAGKMGAGELFF
TRBV14	.	TRBJ1-1	CASSQVGHVTEAFF
TRBV6-1	.	TRBJ1-4	CASSEQGSATNEKLFF
TRBV5-1	.	TRBJ2-1	CARGADEQFF
TRBV20-1	.	TRBJ1-1	CSARPGGMNTEAFF
TRBV29-1	.	TRBJ2-5	CSVEAGRRDSQYF
TRBV10-3	TRBD2	TRBJ2-5	CAISWTSGGDETQYF
TRBV28	.	TRBJ1-1	CASSLSPRSPYTEAFF
TRBV2	.	TRBJ2-1	CAAEWGGRMDNEQFF
TRBV3-1	TRBD2	TRBJ2-3	CASSQTLAGSDTQYF
TRBV2	.	TRBJ2-5	CASSENWAQETQYF
TRBV3-1	.	TRBJ2-2	CASSQEVPGTGELFF
TRBV7-9	.	TRBJ2-1	CASSLQGSYNEQFF
TRBV6-1	TRBD2	TRBJ2-2	CASRWTSGAGELFF
TRBV7-6	TRBD1	TRBJ1-1	CASSPRQGLMNTEAFF
TRBV27	.	TRBJ2-6	CASSPRQAPISGANVLTF
TRBV7-8	TRBD1	TRBJ1-6	CASSPLGTGVGSPLHF
TRBV2	.	TRBJ1-5	CASRQDQSGNQPQHF
TRBV20-1	TRBD1	TRBJ2-1	CSAGTGTAYNEQFF
TRBV28	.	TRBJ2-2	CASSLGGSRTGELFF
TRBV12-3/TRBV12-4	.	TRBJ1-2	CASSSGDILGYTF
TRBV7-8	TRBD2	TRBJ2-7	CASSLAGVGSGTYEQYF
TRBV15	.	TRBJ2-7	CATSRDGGNEQYF
TRBV27	TRBD2	TRBJ2-7	CASSRTSLPYEQYF
TRBV12-3/TRBV12-4	TRBD1	TRBJ1-2	CASRGTGVDGYTF
TRBV29-1	TRBD1	TRBJ1-2	CSVETLDRASGYTF
TRBV12-3/TRBV12-4	.	TRBJ1-4	CASSLVGSNEKLFF
TRBV12-3/TRBV12-4	.	TRBJ1-4	CASSSIRATNEKLFF
TRBV14	.	TRBJ2-3	CASSQERPGRLTDTQYF
TRBV20-1	TRBD2	TRBJ2-1	CSVTGTSGGGEQFF
TRBV11-2	TRBD1	TRBJ2-6	CASSLGTGNLLFSGANVLTF
TRBV5-1	.	TRBJ2-7	CASSLVPEQGPDEQYF
TRBV4-1	.	TRBJ1-5	CASSQDAQRGRQPQHF
TRBV18	TRBD2	TRBJ2-1	CASSPLAGAGRTSSYNEQFF
TRBV27	TRBD2	TRBJ2-7	CASSSIAGTYEQYF
TRBV20-1	TRBD2	TRBJ2-3	CSARLAGGPMDTQYF
TRBV10-2	.	TRBJ1-6	CASKTGYNSPLHF
TRBV12-3/TRBV12-4	.	TRBJ2-3	CASRQTPREDTQYF
TRBV6-5	.	TRBJ2-2	CATGLSGELFF
TRBV20-1	.	TRBJ1-1	CSARKTEAFF
TRBV16	.	TRBJ2-1	CASSQGTWNEQFF
TRBV19	.	TRBJ2-2	CASSQVAGLGTGELFF
TRBV10-3	.	TRBJ2-1	CAISESADYNEQFF
TRBV5-1	TRBD1	TRBJ1-1	CASSFTNRGMNTEAFF
TRBV28	TRBD1	TRBJ2-2	CASSRGTGGFGELFF
TRBV15	TRBD1	TRBJ2-1	CATSRDPGTGGSEQFF
TRBV29-1	.	TRBJ1-1	CSFAGGNTEAFF
TRBV10-1	.	TRBJ2-4	CASSEHTSLAKNIQYF
TRBV18	.	TRBJ1-2	CASSLRDGGGYTF
TRBV12-3/TRBV12-4	TRBD2	TRBJ2-2	CASSEREGYTGELFF
TRBV2	.	TRBJ2-3	CASRTDTQYF
TRBV29-1	.	TRBJ2-2	CSVQNTGELFF
TRBV5-1	TRBD2	TRBJ2-3	CASTDHGGTSGRDTQYF
TRBV3-1	.	TRBJ1-1	CASSQEQGSEAFF
TRBV20-1	TRBD2	TRBJ2-7	CSASVWDYNSYEQYF
TRBV15	.	TRBJ2-2	CATSRERGFGELFF